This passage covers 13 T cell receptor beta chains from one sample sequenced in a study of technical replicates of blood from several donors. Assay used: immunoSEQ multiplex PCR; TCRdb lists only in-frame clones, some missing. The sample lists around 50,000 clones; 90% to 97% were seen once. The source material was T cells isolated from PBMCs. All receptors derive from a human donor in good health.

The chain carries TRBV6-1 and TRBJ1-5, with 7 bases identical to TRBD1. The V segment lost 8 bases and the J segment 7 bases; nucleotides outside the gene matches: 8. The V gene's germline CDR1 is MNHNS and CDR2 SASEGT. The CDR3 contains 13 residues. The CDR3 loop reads CASQDRVRQPQHF. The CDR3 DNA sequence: TGTGCCAGCCAAGACAGGGTCAGACAGCCCCAGCATTTT.

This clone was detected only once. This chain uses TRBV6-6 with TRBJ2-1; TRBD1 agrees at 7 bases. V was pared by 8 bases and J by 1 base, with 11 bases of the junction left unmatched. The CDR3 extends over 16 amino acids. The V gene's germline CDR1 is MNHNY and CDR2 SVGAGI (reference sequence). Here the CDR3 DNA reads TGTGCCAGCTACGGTGCAGACAGGGAATCCTACAATGAGCAGTTCTTC. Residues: CASYGADRESYNEQFF.

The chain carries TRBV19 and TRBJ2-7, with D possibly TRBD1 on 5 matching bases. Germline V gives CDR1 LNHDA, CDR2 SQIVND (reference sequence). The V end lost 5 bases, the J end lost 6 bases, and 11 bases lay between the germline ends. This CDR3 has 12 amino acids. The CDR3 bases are TGTGCCAGTAGTGAAGGGGCCCTCGAGCAGTACTTC. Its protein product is CASSEGALEQYF.

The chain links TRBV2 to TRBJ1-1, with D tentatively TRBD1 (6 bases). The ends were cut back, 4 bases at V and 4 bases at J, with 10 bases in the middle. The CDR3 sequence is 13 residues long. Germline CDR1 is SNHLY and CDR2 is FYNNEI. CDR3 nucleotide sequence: TGTGCCAGCAGTGTGGGGGCAGGCACTGAAGCTTTCTTT. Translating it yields CASSVGAGTEAFF.

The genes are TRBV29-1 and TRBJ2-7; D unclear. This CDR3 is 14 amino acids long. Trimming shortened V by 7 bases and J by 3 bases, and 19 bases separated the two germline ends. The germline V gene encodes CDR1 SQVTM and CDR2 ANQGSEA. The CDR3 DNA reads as TGCAGCGCCCAGTCGCCAGGAAAACTCTACGAGCAGTACTTC. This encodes CSAQSPGKLYEQYF.

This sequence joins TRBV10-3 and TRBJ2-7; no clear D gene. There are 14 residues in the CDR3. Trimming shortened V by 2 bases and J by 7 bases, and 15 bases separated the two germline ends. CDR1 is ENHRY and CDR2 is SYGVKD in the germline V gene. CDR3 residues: CAISEHREAREQYF. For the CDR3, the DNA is TGTGCCATCAGTGAGCACCGCGAGGCTAGGGAGCAGTACTTC.

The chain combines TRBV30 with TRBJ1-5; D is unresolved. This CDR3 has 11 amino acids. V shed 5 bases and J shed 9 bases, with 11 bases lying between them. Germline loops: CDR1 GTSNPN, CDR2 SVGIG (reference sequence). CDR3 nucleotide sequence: TGTGCCTGGGGGGAAGGAGGGCCCCAGCATTTT. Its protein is CAWGEGGPQHF.

DNA of the CDR3: TGTGCCAGCAGAGCTCGACAGGGGGCGCCAGTTGAAAAACTGTTTTTT. It specifies CASRARQGAPVEKLFF. The chain recombines TRBV2 with TRBJ1-4; TRBD1 agrees at 10 bases. V was clipped by 6 bases and J by 7 bases; unmatched bases: 11. There are 16 residues in the CDR3. CDR1 is SNHLY, CDR2 FYNNEI, per germline.

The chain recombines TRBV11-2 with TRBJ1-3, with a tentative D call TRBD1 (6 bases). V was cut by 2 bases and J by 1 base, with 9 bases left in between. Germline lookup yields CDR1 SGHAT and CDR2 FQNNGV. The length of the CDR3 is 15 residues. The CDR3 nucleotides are TGTGCCAGCAGCTTACCTAGGGGGTCTGGAAACACCATATATTTT. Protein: CASSLPRGSGNTIYF.

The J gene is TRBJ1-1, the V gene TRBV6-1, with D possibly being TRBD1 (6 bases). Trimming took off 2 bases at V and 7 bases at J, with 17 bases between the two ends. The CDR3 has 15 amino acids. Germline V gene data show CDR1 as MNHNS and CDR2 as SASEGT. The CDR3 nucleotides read TGTGCCAGCAGTGAAAAATCTTACAGGGATAGTGAAGCTTTCTTT. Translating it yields CASSEKSYRDSEAFF.

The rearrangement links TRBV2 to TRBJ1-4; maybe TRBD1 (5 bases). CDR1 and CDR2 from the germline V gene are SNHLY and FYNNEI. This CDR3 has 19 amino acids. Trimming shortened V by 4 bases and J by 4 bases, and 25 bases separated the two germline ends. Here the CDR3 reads CASSVPLDRTPSFNEKLFF. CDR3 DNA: TGTGCCAGCAGTGTCCCCCTCGACAGAACCCCTTCCTTTAATGAAAAACTGTTTTTT.

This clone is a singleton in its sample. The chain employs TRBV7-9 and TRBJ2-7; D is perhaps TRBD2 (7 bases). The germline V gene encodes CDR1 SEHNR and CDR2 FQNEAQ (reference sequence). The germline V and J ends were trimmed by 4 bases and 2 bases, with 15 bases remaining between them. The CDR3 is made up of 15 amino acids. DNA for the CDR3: TGTGCCAGCAGCTCCCCAGGGGACTATCCCTACGAGCAGTACTTC. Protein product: CASSSPGDYPYEQYF.

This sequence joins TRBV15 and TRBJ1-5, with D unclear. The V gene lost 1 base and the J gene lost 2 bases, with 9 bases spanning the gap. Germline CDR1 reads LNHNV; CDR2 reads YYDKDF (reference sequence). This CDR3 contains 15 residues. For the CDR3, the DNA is TGTGCCACCAGCAGAGCCAGGATCGGCAATCAGCCCCAGCATTTT. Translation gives CATSRARIGNQPQHF.